A selection of T cell receptor beta chains follows, all from one sample in a study of OX40 agonist ivuxolimab in advanced cancers. Using immunoSEQ multiplex PCR, the repertoire was profiled, and TCRdb retains in-frame clones only, with some absent. This table holds some 60,000 clones, 91% found once. The sequenced sample was CD4+ or CD8+ T cells sorted from blood, obtained in a trial of the OX40 agonist ivuxolimab. The receptors come from an adult with an advanced solid tumor such as melanoma, head and neck, liver or kidney cancer. Each CDR3 is given with its conserved first and last residue. D genes are given only for firm matches. A clone size is listed for some rows: how often the clone was seen (once, few, many), or a class if it is expanded.

abundance,j_gene,d_gene,v_gene,CDR3nt,CDR3aa
.,TRBJ2-1,TRBD2,TRBV5-6,TGTGCCAGCAGCTTGGGGGCGGGAGACCTCAGCAATGAGCAGTTCTTC,CASSLGAGDLSNEQFF
.,TRBJ2-7,TRBD1,TRBV7-3,TGTGCCAGCAGCTTTAATTCCGGGACAGGGAACTACGAGCAGTACTTC,CASSFNSGTGNYEQYF
.,TRBJ2-7,.,TRBV28,TGTGCCAGCAGTCTTCGATTGGGGGAATCCTACGAGCAGTACTTC,CASSLRLGESYEQYF
once,TRBJ2-5,.,TRBV6-5,TGTGCCAGCAGTTACAGCGGGTGGGGCGAAGAGACCCAGTACTTC,CASSYSGWGEETQYF
.,TRBJ1-5,TRBD1,TRBV28,TGTGCCAGCAGTTTCCCAACCGGACAGGGGGCATCAATTAGCAATCAGCCCCAGCATTTT,CASSFPTGQGASISNQPQHF
.,TRBJ2-7,.,TRBV4-1,TGCGCCAGCAGCCAAGCTCTAGTATCCTACGAGCAGTACTTC,CASSQALVSYEQYF
.,TRBJ1-5,TRBD1,TRBV19,TGTGCCAGCAGGACAGGCACACGGGGGGATCAGCCCCAGCATTTT,CASRTGTRGDQPQHF
.,TRBJ1-2,.,TRBV19,TGTGCCAGTAGTATCCGGACCCTCTATGGCTACACCTTC,CASSIRTLYGYTF
.,TRBJ1-2,TRBD1,TRBV27,TGTGCCAGCAGTTTATCCCCCGGGACAGGAGGTGGCTACACCTTC,CASSLSPGTGGGYTF
.,TRBJ2-3,TRBD1,TRBV18,TGTGCCAGCTCATCCTATCGACAGGGTGCTAGCACAGATACGCAGTATTTT,CASSSYRQGASTDTQYF
.,TRBJ2-3,TRBD2,TRBV27,TGTGCCAGCAGAATGCCGGGACTAGCGACGACAGATACGCAGTATTTT,CASRMPGLATTDTQYF
.,TRBJ2-7,.,TRBV5-1,TGCGCCAGCAGCCCCCGCTCCTACGAGCAGTACTTC,CASSPRSYEQYF
.,TRBJ2-5,TRBD1,TRBV5-6,TGTGCCAGCAGCTTTAAAGGCAGGGGGCGAGAGACCCAGTACTTC,CASSFKGRGRETQYF
.,TRBJ2-5,TRBD1,TRBV7-9,TGTGCCAGCAGCTTCGCGATCTCCGGGACAGGGCGGGTGACCCAGTACTTC,CASSFAISGTGRVTQYF
.,TRBJ2-1,.,TRBV27,TGTGCCAGCATCAAGGGGGTCGGTATCACGGATGAGCAGTTCTTC,CASIKGVGITDEQFF
.,TRBJ1-4,.,TRBV25-1,TGTGCCAGCAGTGAATTCTTCCCCAGCAACAACAATAATGAAAAACTGTTTTTT,CASSEFFPSNNNNEKLFF
.,TRBJ2-3,TRBD2,TRBV19,TGTGCCAGTACCGCTAGCGGAGATACGCAGTATTTT,CASTASGDTQYF
medium-sized,TRBJ1-4,.,TRBV7-9,TGTGCCAGCAGCTTACCTCCAACTAATGAAAAACTGTTTTTT,CASSLPPTNEKLFF
.,TRBJ2-1,.,TRBV5-4,TGTGCCAGCAGCTCCGCCGCCGGGATTGAGCAGTTCTTC,CASSSAAGIEQFF
.,TRBJ2-3,.,TRBV4-1,TGCGCCAGCAGCCAAGGACGAAGCGATACGCAGTATTTT,CASSQGRSDTQYF
.,TRBJ2-7,TRBD1,TRBV28,TGTGCCAGCAGACCCGAGTCAGACAGGGCCCACGAGCAGTACTTC,CASRPESDRAHEQYF
.,TRBJ2-5,.,TRBV7-9,TGTGCCAGCAGCTTAGAGCTCTTTCAAGAGACCCAGTACTTC,CASSLELFQETQYF
.,TRBJ2-7,.,TRBV2,TGTGCCAGCAGTGCTCCCAGGGAGATCGAGCACGAGCAGTACTTC,CASSAPREIEHEQYF
.,TRBJ2-1,.,TRBV9,TGTGCCAGCAGCGTAGCAGGGGCGCCCAACAATGAGCAGTTCTTC,CASSVAGAPNNEQFF
.,TRBJ2-1,TRBD2,TRBV6-7,TGTGCCAGCAGTCCCCAGGAGCGGGAGGTTAACAATGAGCAGTTCTTC,CASSPQEREVNNEQFF
.,TRBJ2-1,TRBD1,TRBV4-1,TGCGCCAGCAGCCAGGGACAGGGTCTTGGGGATGAGCAGTTCTTC,CASSQGQGLGDEQFF
.,TRBJ2-2,TRBD1,TRBV4-3,TGCGCCAGCAGCCAAGAGGGTGTGTGGGACAGGCGACCCGGGGAGCTGTTTTTT,CASSQEGVWDRRPGELFF
.,TRBJ1-3,.,TRBV11-3,TGTGCCAGCAGCCCCGACGGCACAGCTTCTGGAAACACCATATATTTT,CASSPDGTASGNTIYF
.,TRBJ1-2,.,TRBV6-5,TGTGCCAGCAGTTACGGGACGTCAGCTAACTATGGCTACACCTTC,CASSYGTSANYGYTF
.,TRBJ2-7,TRBD1,TRBV7-9,TGTGCCAGCAGCCTATCTTCGGGACAGTGGGGCGAGCAGTACTTC,CASSLSSGQWGEQYF
once,TRBJ1-5,.,TRBV19,TGTGCCAGTAGTATGGGGGTTAGCAATCAGCCCCAGCATTTT,CASSMGVSNQPQHF
.,TRBJ2-7,TRBD1,TRBV29-1,TGCAGCGTCTTTTGGACAGGTGACTACGAGCAGTACTTC,CSVFWTGDYEQYF
.,TRBJ2-2,TRBD2,TRBV4-3,TGCGCCAGCAGCCTCGGACTAGCGGGAGGTCCCGCCGGGGAGCTGTTTTTT,CASSLGLAGGPAGELFF
.,TRBJ2-3,.,TRBV7-2,TGTGCCAGCAGCCACCCCGGGGATCTCGGGAGTGAAGATACGCAGTATTTT,CASSHPGDLGSEDTQYF
.,TRBJ2-2,TRBD2,TRBV27,TGTGCCAGCAGTTATAGCGGGGGATACACCGGGGAGCTGTTTTTT,CASSYSGGYTGELFF
.,TRBJ2-5,TRBD1,TRBV15,TGTGCCACCAGCCCCTCCTCCGACAGGGCCCAAGAGACCCAGTACTTC,CATSPSSDRAQETQYF
.,TRBJ2-1,TRBD2,TRBV4-1,TGCGCCAGCAGCCAAGAAGTCCCTATAGCGGGAGTAGGCCCCTTGCACAATGAGCAGTTCTTC,CASSQEVPIAGVGPLHNEQFF
once,TRBJ2-1,.,TRBV5-1,TGCGCCAGCAGCCCGATTTCCCTGGGGGGCGCGAGTGACAATGAGCAGTTCTTC,CASSPISLGGASDNEQFF
.,TRBJ2-7,TRBD1,TRBV19,TGTGCCAGTAGCTGGGACAGGGGGACCTACGAGCAGTACTTC,CASSWDRGTYEQYF
.,TRBJ2-3,TRBD2,TRBV4-2,TGTGCCAGCAGCCAGAGACTAGCGGGAGCCGCAGATACGCAGTATTTT,CASSQRLAGAADTQYF
once,TRBJ2-6,.,TRBV5-2,TGTGCCAGCAGAACAAAGGGGTCCGGGGCCAACGTCCTGACTTTC,CASRTKGSGANVLTF
.,TRBJ1-1,TRBD1,TRBV6-4,TGTGCCAGCAGTGAGACAGGGGAGAACACTGAAGCTTTCTTT,CASSETGENTEAFF
.,TRBJ1-5,TRBD1,TRBV6-5,TGTGCCAGCAGCCAGGACAGGGAAAGCAATCAGCCCCAGCATTTT,CASSQDRESNQPQHF
.,TRBJ2-5,TRBD2,TRBV11-2,TGTGCCAGCAGCTTAGACCCCCCTTCTAGCGGGATGGAGACCCAGTACTTC,CASSLDPPSSGMETQYF
.,TRBJ2-1,TRBD2,TRBV7-3,TGTGCCAGCAGCCCACTAGCGGGAGAAGGTAATGAGCAGTTCTTC,CASSPLAGEGNEQFF
.,TRBJ2-7,TRBD1,TRBV2,TGTGCCAGCAGTGAGACAGGGATAGCTTACGAGCAGTACTTC,CASSETGIAYEQYF
once,TRBJ1-1,.,TRBV7-9,TGTGCCAGCCAGGGGTGGGATCTCCTCACTGAAGCTTTCTTT,CASQGWDLLTEAFF
.,TRBJ2-3,TRBD2,TRBV2,TGTGCCAGCCTCGGACTAGCGGGAGGGCGGGGCACAGATACGCAGTATTTT,CASLGLAGGRGTDTQYF
few,TRBJ2-4,.,TRBV4-3,TGCGCCAGCAGCCAAGATGTCGGGACCAAAAACATTCAGTACTTC,CASSQDVGTKNIQYF
.,TRBJ2-1,.,TRBV15,TGTGCCACCAGCGAAAACGCAGGGGGACTCTACTGGAATGAGCAGTTCTTC,CATSENAGGLYWNEQFF
.,TRBJ2-1,TRBD2,TRBV5-1,TGCGCCAGCAGCTTGGTCGGACTAGCGGGAGAACCCCTATTCTACAATGAGCAGTTCTTC,CASSLVGLAGEPLFYNEQFF
.,TRBJ1-4,TRBD1,TRBV9,TGTGCCAGCAGCCCGGGACAGGGGGAGGGTGAAAAACTGTTTTTT,CASSPGQGEGEKLFF
.,TRBJ2-3,.,TRBV9,TGTGCCAGCAGCGTAGATCCTACAGATACGCAGTATTTT,CASSVDPTDTQYF
.,TRBJ2-5,.,TRBV11-1,TGTGCCAGCAGACCCCCCGGGCAAGAGACCCAGTACTTC,CASRPPGQETQYF
.,TRBJ2-7,.,TRBV9,TGTGCCAGCAGCAAAGGGACATCCTACGAGCAGTACTTC,CASSKGTSYEQYF
.,TRBJ2-7,.,TRBV28,TGTGCCAGCAGTCTCGGACCCTCGGAATTCTACGAGCAGTACTTC,CASSLGPSEFYEQYF
.,TRBJ1-2,.,TRBV6-5,TGTGCCAGCAGCCTCGCTGGGGGCGGAGGCTACACCTTC,CASSLAGGGGYTF
.,TRBJ2-1,.,TRBV4-1,TGCGCCAGCATGGGGCTAGACCCCTACAATGAGCAGTTCTTC,CASMGLDPYNEQFF
.,TRBJ2-7,TRBD1,TRBV5-4,TGTGCCAGCAGCGATGCCGGGACAGTGGACTACGAGCAGTACTTC,CASSDAGTVDYEQYF